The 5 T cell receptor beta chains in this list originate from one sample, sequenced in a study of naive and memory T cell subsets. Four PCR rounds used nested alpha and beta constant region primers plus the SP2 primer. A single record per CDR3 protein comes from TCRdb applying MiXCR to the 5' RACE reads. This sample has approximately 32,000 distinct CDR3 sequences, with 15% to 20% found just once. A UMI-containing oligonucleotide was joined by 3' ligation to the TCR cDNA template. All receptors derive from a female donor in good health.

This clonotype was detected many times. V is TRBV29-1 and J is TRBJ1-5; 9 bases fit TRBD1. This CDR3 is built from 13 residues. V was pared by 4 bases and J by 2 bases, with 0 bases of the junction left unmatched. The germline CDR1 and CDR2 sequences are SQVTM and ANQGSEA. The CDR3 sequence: CSVGDRGNQPQHF. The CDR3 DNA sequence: TGCAGCGTTGGGGACAGGGGCAATCAGCCCCAGCATTTT.

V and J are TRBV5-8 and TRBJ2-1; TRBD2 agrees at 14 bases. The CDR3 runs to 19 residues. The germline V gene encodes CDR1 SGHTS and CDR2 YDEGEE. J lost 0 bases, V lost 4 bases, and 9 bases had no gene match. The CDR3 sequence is CASSRIGTSGGVSYNEQFF. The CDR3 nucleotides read TGTGCCAGCAGCCGAATCGGGACTAGCGGGGGAGTCTCCTACAATGAGCAGTTCTTC.

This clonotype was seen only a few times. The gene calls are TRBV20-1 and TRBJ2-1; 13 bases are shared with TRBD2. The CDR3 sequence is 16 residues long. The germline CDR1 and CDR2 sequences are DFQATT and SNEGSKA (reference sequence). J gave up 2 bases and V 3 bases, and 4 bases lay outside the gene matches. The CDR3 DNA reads TGCAGTGCTAGGAGACTAGCGGGGGGTACCTACAATGAGCAGTTCTTC. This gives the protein CSARRLAGGTYNEQFF.

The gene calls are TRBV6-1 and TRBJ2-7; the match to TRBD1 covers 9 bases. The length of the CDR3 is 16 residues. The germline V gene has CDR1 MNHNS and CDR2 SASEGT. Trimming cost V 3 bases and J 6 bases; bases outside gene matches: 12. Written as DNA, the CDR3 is TGTGCCAGCAGTGATAGACCCTGGGACAGGGTCGGCGAGCAGTACTTC. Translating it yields CASSDRPWDRVGEQYF.

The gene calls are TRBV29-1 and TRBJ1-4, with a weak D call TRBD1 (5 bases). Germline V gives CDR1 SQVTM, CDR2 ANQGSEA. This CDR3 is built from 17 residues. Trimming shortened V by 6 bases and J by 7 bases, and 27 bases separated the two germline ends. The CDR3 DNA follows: TGCAGCGTCCTTCGTCCCCTGTCGGGGCAGAAACCTGAAAAACTGTTTTTT. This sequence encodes CSVLRPLSGQKPEKLFF.